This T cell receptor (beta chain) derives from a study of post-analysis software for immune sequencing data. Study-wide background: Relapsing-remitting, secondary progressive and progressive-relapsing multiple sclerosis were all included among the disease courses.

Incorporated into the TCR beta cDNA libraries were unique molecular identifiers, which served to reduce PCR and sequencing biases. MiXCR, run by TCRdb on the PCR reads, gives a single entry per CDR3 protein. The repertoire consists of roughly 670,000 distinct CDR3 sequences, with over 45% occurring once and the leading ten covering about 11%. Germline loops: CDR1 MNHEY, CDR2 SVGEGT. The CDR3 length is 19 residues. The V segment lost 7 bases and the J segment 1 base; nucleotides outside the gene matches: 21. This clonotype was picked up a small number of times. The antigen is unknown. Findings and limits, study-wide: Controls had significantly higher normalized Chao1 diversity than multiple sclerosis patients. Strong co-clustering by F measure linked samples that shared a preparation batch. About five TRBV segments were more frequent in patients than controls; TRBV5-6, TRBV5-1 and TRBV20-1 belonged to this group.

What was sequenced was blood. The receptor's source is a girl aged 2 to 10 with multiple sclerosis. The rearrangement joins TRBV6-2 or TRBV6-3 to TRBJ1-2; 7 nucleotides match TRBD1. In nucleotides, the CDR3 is TGTGCCAGCACCAAAGGGGGGACAGCGTCCAGGAACCTTAACTATGGCTACACCTTC. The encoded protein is CASTKGGTASRNLNYGYTF.